The T cell receptor beta chain under discussion was sequenced for a study of brain T cells in children with intractable seizures. General observations from the study: Pre-surgery blood may have been undersampled, hiding some clones.

On this clone: What it binds is not known.

CDR3 length equals 15 residues. Germline CDR1 and CDR2: SGHNT and YYREEE (reference sequence). Trimming removed 2 bases from V and 7 bases from J; junction bases left unmatched: 6. Sequencing used immunoSEQ multiplex PCR; TCRdb keeps in-frame clones, though not all of them. The table lists around 100,000 clones, 94% of them singletons. Sequencing was limited to surgery cases with top T cell transcript signatures in brain tissue. Patients received at least one anti-epileptic drug before surgery. This clonotype was obtained from a boy under two years old with hemimegalencephaly and intractable seizures. The sequencing here drew on peripheral blood, taken at surgery. This chain connects TRBV5-4 to TRBJ1-6, with TRBD1 identical over 7 bases. CDR3 bases: TGTGCCAGCAGCTTAGGGGGCGCGGAGAATTCACCCCTCCACTTT. Translating gives CASSLGGAENSPLHF.